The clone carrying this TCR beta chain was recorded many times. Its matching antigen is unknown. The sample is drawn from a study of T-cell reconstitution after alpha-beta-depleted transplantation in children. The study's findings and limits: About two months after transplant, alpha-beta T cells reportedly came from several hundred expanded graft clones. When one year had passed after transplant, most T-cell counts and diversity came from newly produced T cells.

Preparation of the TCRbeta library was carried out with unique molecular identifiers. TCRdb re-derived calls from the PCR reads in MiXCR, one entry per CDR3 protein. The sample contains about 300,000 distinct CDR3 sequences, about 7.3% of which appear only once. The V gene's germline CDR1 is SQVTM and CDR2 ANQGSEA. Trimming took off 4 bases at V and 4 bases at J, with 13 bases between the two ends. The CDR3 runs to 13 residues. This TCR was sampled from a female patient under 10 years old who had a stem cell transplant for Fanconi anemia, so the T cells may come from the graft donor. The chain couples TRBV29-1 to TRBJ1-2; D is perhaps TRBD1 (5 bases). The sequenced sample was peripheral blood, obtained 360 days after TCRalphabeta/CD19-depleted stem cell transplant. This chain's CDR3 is CSVGTLGGYGYTF. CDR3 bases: TGCAGCGTTGGCACGCTGGGGGGCTATGGCTACACCTTC.